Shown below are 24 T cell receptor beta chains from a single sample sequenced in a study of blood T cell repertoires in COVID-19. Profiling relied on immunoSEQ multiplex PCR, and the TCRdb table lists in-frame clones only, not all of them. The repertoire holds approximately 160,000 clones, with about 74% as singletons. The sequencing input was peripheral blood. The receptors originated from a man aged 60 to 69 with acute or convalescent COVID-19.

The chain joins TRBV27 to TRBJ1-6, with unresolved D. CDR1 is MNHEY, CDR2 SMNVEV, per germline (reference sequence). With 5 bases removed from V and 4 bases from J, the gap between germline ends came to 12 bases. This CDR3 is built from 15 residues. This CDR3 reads CASSPTGNYNSPLHF. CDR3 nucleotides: TGTGCCAGCAGTCCAACCGGGAATTATAATTCACCCCTCCACTTT.

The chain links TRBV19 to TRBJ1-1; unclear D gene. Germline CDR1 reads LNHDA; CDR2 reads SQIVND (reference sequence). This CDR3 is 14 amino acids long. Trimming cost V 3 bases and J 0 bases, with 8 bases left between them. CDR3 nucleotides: TGTGCCAGTAGTATCTATCAGGTGAACACTGAAGCTTTCTTT. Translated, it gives CASSIYQVNTEAFF. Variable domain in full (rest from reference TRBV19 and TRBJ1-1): DGGITQSPKYLFRKEGQNVTLSCEQNLNHDAMYWYRQDPGQGLRLIYYSQIVNDFQKGDIAEGYSVSREKKESFPLTVTSAQKNPTAFYLCASSIYQVNTEAFFGQGTRLTVV.

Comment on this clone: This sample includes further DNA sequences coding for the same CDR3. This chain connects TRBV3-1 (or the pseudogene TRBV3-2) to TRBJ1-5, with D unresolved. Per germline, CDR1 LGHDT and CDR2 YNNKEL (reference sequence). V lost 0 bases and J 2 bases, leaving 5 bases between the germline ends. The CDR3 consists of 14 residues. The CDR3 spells CASSQDTGNQPQHF. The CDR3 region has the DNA TGTGCCAGCAGCCAAGATACTGGCAATCAGCCCCAGCATTTT.

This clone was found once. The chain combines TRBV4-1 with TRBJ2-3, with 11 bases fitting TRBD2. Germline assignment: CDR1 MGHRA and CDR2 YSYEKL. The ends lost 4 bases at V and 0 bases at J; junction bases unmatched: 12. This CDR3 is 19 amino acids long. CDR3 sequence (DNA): TGCGCCAGCAGCCCAACGCTCGGACTAGCGGGCTATAGCACAGATACGCAGTATTTT. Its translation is CASSPTLGLAGYSTDTQYF.

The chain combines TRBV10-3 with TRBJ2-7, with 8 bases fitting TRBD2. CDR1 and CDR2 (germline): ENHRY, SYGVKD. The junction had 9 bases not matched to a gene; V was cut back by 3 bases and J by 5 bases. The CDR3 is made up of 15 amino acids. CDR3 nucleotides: TGTGCCATCAGTGAATGGAGCGGGGGAGCCGACGAGCAGTACTTC. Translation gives CAISEWSGGADEQYF.

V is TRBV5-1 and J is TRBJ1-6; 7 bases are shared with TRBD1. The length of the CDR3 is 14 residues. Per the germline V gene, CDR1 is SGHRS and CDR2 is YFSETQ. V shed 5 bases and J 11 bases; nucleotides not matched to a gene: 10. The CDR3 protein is CASRNGQERTPLHF. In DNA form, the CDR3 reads TGCGCCAGCAGAAACGGACAGGAAAGGACACCCCTCCACTTT.

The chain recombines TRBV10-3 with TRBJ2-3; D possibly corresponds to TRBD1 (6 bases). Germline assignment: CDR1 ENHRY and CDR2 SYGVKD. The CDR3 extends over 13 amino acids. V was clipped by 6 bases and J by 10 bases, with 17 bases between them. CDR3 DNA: TGTGCCATCAGCGCCTTACAGGGTGATGCGCAGTATTTT. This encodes CAISALQGDAQYF.

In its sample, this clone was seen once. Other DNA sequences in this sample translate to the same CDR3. As DNA, the CDR3 is TGTGCCACCCAACAGGGGAATGGCTATTCACCCCTCCACTTT. It specifies CATQQGNGYSPLHF. This chain links TRBV19 with TRBJ1-6, with 7 bases lining up with TRBD1. Trimming removed 10 bases from V and 8 bases from J; junction bases left unmatched: 11. Germline loops: CDR1 LNHDA, CDR2 SQIVND (reference sequence). The CDR3 totals 14 residues.

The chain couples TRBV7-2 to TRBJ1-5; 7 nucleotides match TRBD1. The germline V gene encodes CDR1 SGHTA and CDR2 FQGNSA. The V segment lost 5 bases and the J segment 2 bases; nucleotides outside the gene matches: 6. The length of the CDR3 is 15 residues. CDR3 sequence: CASSEGARGNQPQHF. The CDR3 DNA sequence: TGTGCCAGCAGCGAGGGGGCGCGAGGCAATCAGCCCCAGCATTTT.

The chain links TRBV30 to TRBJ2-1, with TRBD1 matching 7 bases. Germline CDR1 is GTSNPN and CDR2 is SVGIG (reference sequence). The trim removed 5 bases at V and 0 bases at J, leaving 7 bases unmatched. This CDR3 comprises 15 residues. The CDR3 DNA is TGTGCCTGGGAACAGGGGTCGAGCTCCTACAATGAGCAGTTCTTC. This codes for CAWEQGSSSYNEQFF.

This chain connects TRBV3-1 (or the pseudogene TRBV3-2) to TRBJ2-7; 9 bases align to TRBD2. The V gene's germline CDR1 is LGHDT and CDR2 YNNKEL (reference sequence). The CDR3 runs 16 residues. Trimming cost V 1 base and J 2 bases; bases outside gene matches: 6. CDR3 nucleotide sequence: TGTGCCAGCAGCCAAGGGGATCTAGCGGGGACCTACGAGCAGTACTTC. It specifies CASSQGDLAGTYEQYF.

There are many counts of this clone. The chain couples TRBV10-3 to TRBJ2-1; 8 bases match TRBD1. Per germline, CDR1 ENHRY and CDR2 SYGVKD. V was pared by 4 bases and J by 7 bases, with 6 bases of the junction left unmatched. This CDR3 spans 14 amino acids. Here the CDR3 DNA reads TGTGCCATCAGTGGGCAGGGGGCGAGGAATGAGCAGTTCTTC. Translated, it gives CAISGQGARNEQFF.

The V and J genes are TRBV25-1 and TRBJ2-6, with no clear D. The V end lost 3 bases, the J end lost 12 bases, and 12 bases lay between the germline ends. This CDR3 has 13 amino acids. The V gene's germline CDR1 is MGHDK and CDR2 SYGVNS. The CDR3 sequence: CASSEYWHPVLTF. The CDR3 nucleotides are TGTGCCAGCAGTGAGTATTGGCATCCCGTCCTGACTTTC.

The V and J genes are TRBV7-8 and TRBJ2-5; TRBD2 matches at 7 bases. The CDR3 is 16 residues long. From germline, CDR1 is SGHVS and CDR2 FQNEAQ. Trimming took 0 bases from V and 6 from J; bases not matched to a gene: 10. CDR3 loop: CASSLALIAGGQTQYF. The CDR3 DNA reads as TGTGCCAGCAGCTTAGCGCTAATAGCGGGCGGGCAGACCCAGTACTTC.

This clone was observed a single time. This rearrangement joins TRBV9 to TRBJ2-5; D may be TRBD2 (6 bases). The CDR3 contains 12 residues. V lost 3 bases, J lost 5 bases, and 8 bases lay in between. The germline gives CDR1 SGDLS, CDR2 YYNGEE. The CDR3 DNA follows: TGTGCCAGCAGCGGGGGGAGGGAGACCCAGTACTTC. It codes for CASSGGRETQYF.

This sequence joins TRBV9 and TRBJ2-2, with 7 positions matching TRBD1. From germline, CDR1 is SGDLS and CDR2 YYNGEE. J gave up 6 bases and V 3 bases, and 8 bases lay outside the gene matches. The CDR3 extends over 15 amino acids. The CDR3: CASSASGGTAGELFF. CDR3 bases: TGTGCCAGCAGCGCTTCAGGGGGAACGGCCGGGGAGCTGTTTTTT.

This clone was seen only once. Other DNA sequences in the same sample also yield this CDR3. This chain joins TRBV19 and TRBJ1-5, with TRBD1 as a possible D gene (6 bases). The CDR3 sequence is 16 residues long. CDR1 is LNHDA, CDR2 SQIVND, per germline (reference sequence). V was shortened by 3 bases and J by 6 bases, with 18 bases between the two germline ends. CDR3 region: CASSITPGGGGQPQHF. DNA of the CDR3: TGTGCCAGTAGTATTACCCCGGGGGGCGGAGGTCAGCCCCAGCATTTT. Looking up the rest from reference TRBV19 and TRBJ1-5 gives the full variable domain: DGGITQSPKYLFRKEGQNVTLSCEQNLNHDAMYWYRQDPGQGLRLIYYSQIVNDFQKGDIAEGYSVSREKKESFPLTVTSAQKNPTAFYLCASSITPGGGGQPQHFGDGTRLSIL.

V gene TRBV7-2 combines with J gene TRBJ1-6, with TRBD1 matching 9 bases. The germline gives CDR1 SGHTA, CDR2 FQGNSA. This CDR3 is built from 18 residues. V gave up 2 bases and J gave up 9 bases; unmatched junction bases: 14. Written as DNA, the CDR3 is TGTGCCAGCAGCTTAAGAGTTTGGACAGGGGAAGGGAGTTCACCCCTCCACTTT. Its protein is CASSLRVWTGEGSSPLHF.

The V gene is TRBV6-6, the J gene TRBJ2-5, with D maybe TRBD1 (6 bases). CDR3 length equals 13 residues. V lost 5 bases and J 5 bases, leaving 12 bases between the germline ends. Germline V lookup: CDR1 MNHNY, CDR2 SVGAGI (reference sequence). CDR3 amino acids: CASSRRGGETQYF. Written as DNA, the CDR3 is TGTGCCAGCAGTCGCAGGGGCGGGGAGACCCAGTACTTC.

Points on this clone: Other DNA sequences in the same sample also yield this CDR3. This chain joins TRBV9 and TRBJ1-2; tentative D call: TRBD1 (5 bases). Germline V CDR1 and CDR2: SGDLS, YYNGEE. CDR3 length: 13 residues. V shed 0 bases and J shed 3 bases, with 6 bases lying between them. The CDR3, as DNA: TGTGCCAGCAGCGTAGAAGGGGACTATGGCTACACCTTC. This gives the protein CASSVEGDYGYTF.

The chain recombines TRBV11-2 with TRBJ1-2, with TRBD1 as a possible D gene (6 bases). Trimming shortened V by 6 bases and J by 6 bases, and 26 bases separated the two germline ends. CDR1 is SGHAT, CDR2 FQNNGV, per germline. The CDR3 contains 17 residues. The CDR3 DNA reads TGTGCCAGCAGTTCTGAGTCCCGGGACATTACTCGGAATGGCTACACCTTC. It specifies CASSSESRDITRNGYTF.

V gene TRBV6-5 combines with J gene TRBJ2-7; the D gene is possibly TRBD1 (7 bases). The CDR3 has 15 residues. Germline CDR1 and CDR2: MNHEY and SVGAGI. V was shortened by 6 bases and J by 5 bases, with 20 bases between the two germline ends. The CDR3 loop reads CASSERRGQLHEQYF. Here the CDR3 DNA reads TGTGCCAGCAGCGAGAGGAGGGGGCAACTCCACGAGCAGTACTTC.

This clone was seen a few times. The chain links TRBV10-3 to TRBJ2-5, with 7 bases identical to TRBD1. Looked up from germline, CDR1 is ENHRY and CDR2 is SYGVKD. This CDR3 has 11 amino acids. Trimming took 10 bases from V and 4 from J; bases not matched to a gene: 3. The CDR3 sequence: CATGQAETQYF. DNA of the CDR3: TGTGCCACCGGACAGGCAGAGACCCAGTACTTC.

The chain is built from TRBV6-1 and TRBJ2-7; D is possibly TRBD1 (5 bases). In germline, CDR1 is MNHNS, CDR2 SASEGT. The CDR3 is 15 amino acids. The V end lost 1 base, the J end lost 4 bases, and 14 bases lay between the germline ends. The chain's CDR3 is CASSEEGMAKYEQYF. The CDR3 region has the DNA TGTGCCAGCAGTGAAGAGGGGATGGCAAAGTACGAGCAGTACTTC.